This TCR beta chain was recorded in a study of cytomegalovirus exposure and HLA in healthy donors. CDR3 length: 14 amino acids. Germline CDR1 PRHDT, CDR2 FYEKMQ (reference sequence). The PCR used 60 Vbeta and 13 Jbeta primers. Generated by immunoSEQ multiplex PCR, the TCRdb table keeps only in-frame clones and is missing some. In the table there are about 110,000 clones, under 80% of which are singletons. The TCR originated in a woman aged 45-65 years in good health and CMV-seropositive. The chain combines TRBV13 with TRBJ2-5; 7 bases are a match to TRBD1. Judging by the DNA end, TRBJ2-7 fits better; the J call may be wrong. Sequenced input: PBMCs. The CDR3 region has the DNA TGTGCCAGCAGCGGAGACAGGGTCCTCTACGAGCAGTACTTC. Translation gives CASSGDRVLYEQYF.